Listed below are T cell receptor beta chains from one sample, sequenced in a study of cytomegalovirus exposure and HLA in healthy donors. Produced via immunoSEQ multiplex PCR; TCRdb's table is partial and in-frame only. There are roughly 150,000 clones in the sample, with about 1.6% held by the top ten. The source material was PBMCs. The receptor source for this set is a woman aged 50 to 65 in good health and CMV-seronegative. CDR3s include the opening cysteine and the closing phenylalanine or tryptophan. A D gene is named only where the DNA matches it firmly.

len	v_gene	d_gene	j_gene	CDR3nt	CDR3aa
15	TRBV18	NA	TRBJ1-5	TGTGCCAGCTCACCAACAGGAGATCCAAATCAGCCCCAGCATTTT	CASSPTGDPNQPQHF
15	TRBV28	NA	TRBJ2-7	TGTGCCAGCCGGGGGGCGCGGTCCGCTGGGGGCGAGCAGTACTTC	CASRGARSAGGEQYF
14	TRBV2	NA	TRBJ2-1	TGTGCCAGCAGTGACTACCTGCGGGAAAATGAGCAGTTCTTC	CASSDYLRENEQFF
14	TRBV5-1	NA	TRBJ1-1	TGCGCCAGCAGCCCGCACCCCGGGAACACTGAAGCTTTCTTT	CASSPHPGNTEAFF
13	TRBV10-3	NA	TRBJ1-3	TGTGCCTCCCGTCAGGCCTCTGGAAACACCATATATTTT	CASRQASGNTIYF
14	TRBV9	TRBD2	TRBJ2-7	TGTGCCAGCAGTCCTAGCGGGGGGCTATACGAGCAGTACTTC	CASSPSGGLYEQYF
14	TRBV6-1	NA	TRBJ2-3	TGTGCCAGCAGTGAACGGGGAGGAGGGGATACGCAGTATTTT	CASSERGGGDTQYF
14	TRBV30	NA	TRBJ1-5	TGTGCCTGGAGGATACAGGGATCAGGGCAGCCCCAGCATTTT	CAWRIQGSGQPQHF
17	TRBV7-3	NA	TRBJ2-1	TGTGCCAGCAGCTTAGAGAGCGTCCTTAACTCCTACAATGAGCAGTTCTTC	CASSLESVLNSYNEQFF
17	TRBV28	TRBD1	TRBJ2-7	TGTGCCAGCAGTTCCCACCAGGACAGGGGTATGGGGCACGAGCAGTACTTC	CASSSHQDRGMGHEQYF
15	TRBV4-1	NA	TRBJ2-2	TGCGCCAGCAGCCCCCGGACACAGAACACCGGGGAGCTGTTTTTT	CASSPRTQNTGELFF
14	TRBV10-3	NA	TRBJ2-5	TGTGCCATCAGTGAGTCGACTGGCTCTCAGAGCCAGTACTTC	CAISESTGSQSQYF
15	TRBV5-4	NA	TRBJ1-1	TGTGCCAGCAGCTTAGGGGGGGCCTTGAACACTGAAGCTTTCTTT	CASSLGGALNTEAFF
15	TRBV6-5	NA	TRBJ1-3	TGTGCCAGCACCCCCTCCCAGGGGAGTGGAAACACCATATATTTT	CASTPSQGSGNTIYF
12	TRBV28	NA	TRBJ1-1	TGTGCCAGCATTAGCCCAGCCACTGAAGCTTTCTTT	CASISPATEAFF
14	TRBV5-1	TRBD1	TRBJ2-2	TGCGCCAGCAGCGGGACAGGGAACACCGGGGAGCTGTTTTTT	CASSGTGNTGELFF
11	TRBV6-5	NA	TRBJ2-2	TGTGCCAGCAGGAACTTCGGGGAGCTGTTTTTT	CASRNFGELFF
16	TRBV7-2	NA	TRBJ1-1	TGTGCCAGCAGCTTAACGGGGTTGAGGATGAACACTGAAGCTTTCTTT	CASSLTGLRMNTEAFF
15	TRBV4-1	NA	TRBJ2-3	TGCGCCAGCAGCCACACGGGACTGGTTTCAGATACGCAGTATTTT	CASSHTGLVSDTQYF
16	TRBV7-8	TRBD1	TRBJ2-7	TGTGCCAGCAGCTCCCGACAGGGAAAAAGCTCCTACGAGCAGTACTTC	CASSSRQGKSSYEQYF
13	TRBV5-1	NA	TRBJ1-1	TGCGCCAGCAGCTTGGACAGCTCCACTGAAGCTTTCTTT	CASSLDSSTEAFF
17	TRBV28	TRBD2	TRBJ2-5	TGTGCCAGCAGTTTGGGATGGGCTAGCGGGATCCGAGAGACCCAGTACTTC	CASSLGWASGIRETQYF
16	TRBV7-9	NA	TRBJ1-5	TGTGCCAGCAATCGGGGAGGAAGCGGCGGCAATCAGCCCCAGCATTTT	CASNRGGSGGNQPQHF
14	TRBV19	NA	TRBJ2-7	TGTGCCAGCCGACAAAAGGTCGGATCTGACGAGCAGTACTTC	CASRQKVGSDEQYF
15	TRBV4-2	TRBD2	TRBJ2-1	TGTGCCAGCAGCCTAGCGGGGGGGCCTCTAAATGAGCAGTTCTTC	CASSLAGGPLNEQFF
14	TRBV14	NA	TRBJ2-5	TGTGCCAGCAGCCAAGTGGACACCCAAGGAACCCAGTACTTC	CASSQVDTQGTQYF
15	TRBV10-2	NA	TRBJ2-1	TGCGCCAGCAGTGATGGGGGAGGCGACGTCCTAGAGCAGTTCTTC	CASSDGGGDVLEQFF
16	TRBV6-7	NA	TRBJ2-2	TGTGCCAGCAGTACCCCTTATCTCGGCGGGTCCGGGGAGCTGTTTTTT	CASSTPYLGGSGELFF
14	TRBV6-6	NA	TRBJ1-1	TGTGCCACCAACCAGTATAACCTGAACACTGAAGCTTTCTTT	CATNQYNLNTEAFF